Below are 10 T cell receptor beta chains sequenced from a single sample in a study of blood T cells in healthy people across ages. A second PCR, run for roughly 7 to 11 cycles, used a sample-barcoded 5' primer plus a J-beta primer mix. TCRdb reprocessed the 5' RACE reads via MiXCR and lists one record per CDR3 protein. The sample records roughly 570,000 distinct CDR3 sequences, 27% being singletons. The sample comprised blood. These receptors were obtained from a woman aged 70-85 years in good health.

This clonotype was picked up a small number of times. The chain joins TRBV12-3 or TRBV12-4 to TRBJ1-3; D remains unclear. V was shortened by 4 bases and J by 0 bases, with 13 bases between the two germline ends. The CDR3 consists of 16 residues. The DNA of the CDR3 is TGTGCCAGCAGTTCCCGGGGTTTCAGCTCTGGAAACACCATATATTTT. This sequence encodes CASSSRGFSSGNTIYF.

This clonotype occurred a few times. This chain links TRBV20-1 with TRBJ2-1; D is possibly TRBD2 (6 bases). This CDR3 is built from 14 residues. V was pared by 6 bases and J by 6 bases, with 18 bases between. Germline V gene sequence: CDR1 DFQATT, CDR2 SNEGSKA (reference sequence). The CDR3 loop reads CSATTPGGGNEQFF. CDR3 DNA: TGCAGTGCCACAACCCCCGGGGGAGGCAATGAGCAGTTCTTC.

Details on this clonotype: In this CDR3 the conserved last residue, phenylalanine or tryptophan, is missing, so a read error is likely. The genes are TRBV29-1 and TRBJ1-1; D ambiguous. The germline V gene has CDR1 SQVTM and CDR2 ANQGSEA. Trimming removed 2 bases at V and 4 bases at J, with 11 bases between. The CDR3 is 13 amino acids. The CDR3 region has the DNA TGCAGCGTTGAAAAGACGGGAGGCACTGAAGCTTTCTCT. This codes for CSVEKTGGTEAFS.

The CDR3 nucleotides are TGTGCCAGCAGTGTCCGAAGAGGGGGAGATACGCAGTATTTT. This encodes CASSVRRGGDTQYF. V gene TRBV6-1 combines with J gene TRBJ2-3; a weak D match, TRBD1 (6 bases). In germline, CDR1 is MNHNS, CDR2 SASEGT. This CDR3 comprises 14 residues. V was trimmed by 4 bases and J by 5 bases, leaving 13 bases between them.

This clonotype was seen more than once but under ten times. One junction end does not reproduce the germline sequence, and a read error may be involved. In nucleotides, the CDR3 is TGTGCCAGCAGGCCCGGGACAGTAGGGAGTGAGCAGCTCTTC. It encodes CASRPGTVGSEQLF. The V and J genes are TRBV2 and TRBJ2-5; 7 bases agree with TRBD1. Germline values: CDR1 SNHLY, CDR2 FYNNEI. CDR3 length: 14 amino acids. Drawing the rest from reference TRBV2 and TRBJ2-5, the complete variable domain is EPEVTQTPSHQVTQMGQEVILRCVPISNHLYFYWYRQILGQKVEFLVSFYNNEISEKSEIFDDQFSVERPDGSNFTLKIRSTKLEDSAMYFCASRPGTVGSEQLFGPGTRLLVL.

The chain combines TRBV4-3 with TRBJ2-6; the D gene is possibly TRBD1 (6 bases). The CDR3 runs 17 residues. Per the germline V gene, CDR1 is LGHNA and CDR2 is YSLEER. V was cut by 4 bases and J by 1 base, with 14 bases left in between. The CDR3 bases are TGCGCCAGCAGCCGCAGGCTCAGGGGATCTGGGGCCAACGTCCTGACTTTC. Residues: CASSRRLRGSGANVLTF.

The chain has TRBV12-3 or TRBV12-4 and TRBJ1-1; D unresolved. V was pared by 6 bases and J by 10 bases, with 21 bases between. This CDR3 has 14 residues. CDR3: CASRRLAGIPTAFF. As DNA, the CDR3 is TGTGCCAGCAGACGATTAGCAGGTATCCCGACAGCTTTCTTT.

V usage is TRBV25-1 and J usage is TRBJ1-6, with D tentatively TRBD1 (6 bases). This CDR3 is built from 14 residues. Germline assignment: CDR1 MGHDK and CDR2 SYGVNS. Trimming took 10 bases from V and 1 from J, leaving 11 bases between them. The CDR3 spells CATRGGSYNSPLHF. The CDR3 DNA follows: TGTGCCACCAGAGGGGGTTCCTATAATTCACCCCTCCACTTT.

As to this clonotype: At one of its ends the junction is not consistent with the germline gene, which may arise from a read error. The V call is TRBV4-1, the J call TRBJ2-1; possibly TRBD2 for D (6 bases). Germline V gene sequence: CDR1 MGHRA, CDR2 YSYEKL. This CDR3 is built from 17 residues. In DNA form, the CDR3 reads TGTGCCAGCAGCCCGTCCCTCAGCGGGTTGTTTAGGAATGAGCAGTTCTTC. Amino acids: CASSPSLSGLFRNEQFF.

The rearrangement uses TRBV7-2 and TRBJ1-2; 8 bases fit TRBD1. After removal of 7 bases from V and 8 bases from J, the junction contained 18 bases not matched to a gene. Germline CDR1 is SGHTA and CDR2 is FQGNSA. This CDR3 has 16 amino acids. CDR3 bases: TGTGCCAGCATCTATCCGACAGGGGCCGTAGGCGGGGGCTACACCTTC. Protein sequence: CASIYPTGAVGGGYTF.